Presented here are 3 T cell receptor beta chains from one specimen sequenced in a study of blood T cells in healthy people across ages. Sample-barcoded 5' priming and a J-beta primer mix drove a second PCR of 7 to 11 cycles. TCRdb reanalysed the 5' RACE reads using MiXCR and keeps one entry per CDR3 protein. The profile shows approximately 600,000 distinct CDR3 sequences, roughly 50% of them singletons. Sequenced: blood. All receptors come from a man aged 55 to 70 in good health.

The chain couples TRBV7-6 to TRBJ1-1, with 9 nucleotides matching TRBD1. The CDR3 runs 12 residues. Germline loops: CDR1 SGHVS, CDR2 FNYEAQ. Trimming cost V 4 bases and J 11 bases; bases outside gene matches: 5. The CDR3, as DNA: TGTGCCAGCAGCTCCGGGACAGGGCCTGCTTTCTTT. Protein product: CASSSGTGPAFF. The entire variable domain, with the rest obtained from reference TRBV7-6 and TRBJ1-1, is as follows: GAGVSQSPRYKVTKRGQDVALRCDPISGHVSLYWYRQALGQGPEFLTYFNYEAQQDKSGLPNDRFSAERPEGSISTLTIQRTEQRDSAMYRCASSSGTGPAFFGQGTRLTVV.

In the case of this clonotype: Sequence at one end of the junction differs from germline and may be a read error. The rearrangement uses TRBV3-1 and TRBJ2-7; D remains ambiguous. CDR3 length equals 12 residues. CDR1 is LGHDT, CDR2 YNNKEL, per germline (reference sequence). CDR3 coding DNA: TGTGCCAGCAACCAAGGCCCCTACGAGCAGTACTTC. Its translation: CASNQGPYEQYF.

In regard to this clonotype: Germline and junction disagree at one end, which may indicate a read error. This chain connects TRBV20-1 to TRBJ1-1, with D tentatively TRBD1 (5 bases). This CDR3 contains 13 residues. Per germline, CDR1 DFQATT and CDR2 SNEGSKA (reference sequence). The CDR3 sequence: CSAIGGGNAEAFF. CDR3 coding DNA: TGCAGTGCTATTGGGGGGGGGAACGCTGAAGCTTTCTTT.